Below, 9 T cell receptor beta chains from the same sample are listed, as sequenced in a study of T cell responses to AZD1222 COVID-19 vaccine. This table comes from immunoSEQ multiplex PCR, and its TCRdb copy is limited to in-frame clones, with some not included. The sample consists of approximately 81,000 clones, around nine tenths of them appearing once. The sample in question was peripheral blood, obtained on day 0 of MenACWY control vaccination. The receptor source for this set is an adult in good health.

V gene TRBV30 combines with J gene TRBJ2-3; D is unclear. The CDR3 extends over 14 amino acids. V was trimmed by 1 base and J by 0 bases, leaving 8 bases between them. Per germline, CDR1 GTSNPN and CDR2 SVGIG (reference sequence). This CDR3 is CAWSEGRSTDTQYF. The CDR3 DNA reads as TGTGCCTGGAGTGAGGGCAGGAGCACAGATACGCAGTATTTT.

This clone was counted a single time. The V gene is TRBV18, the J gene TRBJ1-5, with a possible D match to TRBD1 (6 bases). The V end lost 2 bases, the J end lost 6 bases, and 11 bases lay between the germline ends. The V gene's germline CDR1 is KGHSH and CDR2 LQKENI. This CDR3 comprises 14 residues. This CDR3 is CASSPAGDRQPQHF. CDR3 bases: TGTGCCAGCTCACCAGCAGGGGATCGTCAGCCCCAGCATTTT.

The chain carries TRBV19 and TRBJ1-4; tentative D call: TRBD1 (5 bases). V lost 8 bases and J lost 1, with 20 bases in between. Germline loops: CDR1 LNHDA, CDR2 SQIVND (reference sequence). The CDR3 covers 17 residues. Here the CDR3 reads CASFSRVRSGTNEKLFF. In nucleotides, the CDR3 is TGTGCCAGTTTCTCCAGGGTGCGGTCGGGAACTAATGAAAAACTGTTTTTT.

The V and J genes are TRBV19 and TRBJ1-1, with 10 positions matching TRBD1. The CDR3 has 12 amino acids. Germline trimming cut 9 bases from V and 7 bases from J; bases unmatched to any gene: 5. The germline V gene has CDR1 LNHDA and CDR2 SQIVND (reference sequence). The CDR3 sequence is CASAGTGDEAFF. In DNA form, the CDR3 reads TGTGCCAGCGCAGGGACAGGGGATGAAGCTTTCTTT. The complete variable domain, with remaining parts taken from reference TRBV19 and TRBJ1-1, reads DGGITQSPKYLFRKEGQNVTLSCEQNLNHDAMYWYRQDPGQGLRLIYYSQIVNDFQKGDIAEGYSVSREKKESFPLTVTSAQKNPTAFYLCASAGTGDEAFFGQGTRLTVV.

The V call is TRBV27, the J call TRBJ1-2, with D unclear. The CDR3 is made up of 16 amino acids. CDR1 MNHEY and CDR2 SMNVEV come from the germline V gene (reference sequence). Trimming shortened V by 3 bases and J by 2 bases, and 16 bases separated the two germline ends. CDR3 region: CASSFLLAGQNYGYTF. CDR3 nucleotide sequence: TGTGCCAGCAGTTTCTTACTCGCTGGGCAGAACTATGGCTACACCTTC.

This clone was seen once. The CDR3 protein is CASSPPGQGAVLGANVLTF. In DNA, the CDR3 is TGTGCCAGCAGTCCCCCGGGACAGGGGGCTGTATTGGGGGCCAACGTCCTGACTTTC. The chain combines TRBV2 with TRBJ2-6, with 12 bases aligning to TRBD1. The CDR3 consists of 19 residues. Germline V gene lookup returns CDR1 SNHLY and CDR2 FYNNEI. J was trimmed by 4 bases and V by 5 bases; bases with no gene match: 12.

The V and J genes are TRBV30 and TRBJ2-5; 8 bases match TRBD1. The CDR3 spans 14 residues. Per the germline V gene, CDR1 is GTSNPN and CDR2 is SVGIG (reference sequence). V lost 0 bases and J lost 5; bases outside the gene matches: 5. The CDR3 loop reads CAWSVYRGFETQYF. CDR3 DNA sequence: TGTGCCTGGAGTGTGTACAGGGGGTTTGAGACCCAGTACTTC. Full variable domain (missing parts from reference TRBV30 and TRBJ2-5): SQTIHQWPATLVQPVGSPLSLECTVEGTSNPNLYWYRQAAGRGLQLLFYSVGIGQISSEVPQNLSASRPQDRQFILSSKKLLLSDSGFYLCAWSVYRGFETQYFGPGTRLLVL.

The V call is TRBV19, the J call TRBJ1-1; D is ambiguous. Germline V lookup: CDR1 LNHDA, CDR2 SQIVND (reference sequence). The CDR3 runs to 13 residues. Deletions cut 8 bases from V and 5 bases from J, with 15 bases between. CDR3 protein: CASQTLGWTEAFF. CDR3 DNA: TGTGCCAGTCAGACCCTGGGATGGACTGAAGCTTTCTTT.

The chain recombines TRBV11-2 with TRBJ1-2; 7 bases line up with TRBD1. With 5 bases clipped from V and 8 bases from J, the junction kept 14 bases outside the gene matches. The CDR3 spans 15 residues. Per the germline V gene, CDR1 is SGHAT and CDR2 is FQNNGV. The CDR3 bases are TGTGCCAGCAGCGGAGATGTGGGGTACAGGGGCGGCTACACCTTC. Translated: CASSGDVGYRGGYTF. Looking up the rest from reference TRBV11-2 and TRBJ1-2 gives the full variable domain: EAGVAQSPRYKIIEKRQSVAFWCNPISGHATLYWYQQILGQGPKLLIQFQNNGVVDDSQLPKDRFSAERLKGVDSTLKIQPAKLEDSAVYLCASSGDVGYRGGYTFGSGTRLTVV.